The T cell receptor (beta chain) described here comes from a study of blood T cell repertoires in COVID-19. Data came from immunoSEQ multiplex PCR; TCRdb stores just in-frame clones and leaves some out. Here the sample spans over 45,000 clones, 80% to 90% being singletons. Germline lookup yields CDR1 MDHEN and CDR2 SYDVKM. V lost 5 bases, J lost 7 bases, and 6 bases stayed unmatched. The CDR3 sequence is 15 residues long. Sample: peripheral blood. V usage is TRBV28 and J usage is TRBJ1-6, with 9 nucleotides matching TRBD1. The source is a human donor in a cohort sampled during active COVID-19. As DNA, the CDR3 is TGTGCCAGCAGTCCGGGGGACAGGGAGAATTCACCCCTCCACTTT. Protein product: CASSPGDRENSPLHF.